The 18 T cell receptor beta chains given below trace back to one sample, sequenced in a study of graft-versus-host responses after intestinal transplantation. Method: immunoSEQ multiplex PCR; TCRdb's copy keeps in-frame clones and lacks some. Here the sample spans roughly 100,000 clones, around 90% being singletons. Their cognate antigens are unknown. The sample here was unstimulated CD8+ T cells sorted from spleen or lymph node cells, taken before transplant. The receptor set was obtained from a human donor who was the organ donor for an intestinal transplant.

The genes are TRBV5-1 and TRBJ2-7; possibly TRBD2 for D (5 bases). Per the germline V gene, CDR1 is SGHRS and CDR2 is YFSETQ. The V end was cut by 2 bases, the J end by 2 bases, with 11 bases between. The CDR3 has 14 amino acids. In nucleotides, the CDR3 is TGCGCCAGCAGCTTCGGGAACTTCCCCTACGAGCAGTACTTC. Translated, it gives CASSFGNFPYEQYF.

The rearrangement links TRBV6-6 to TRBJ1-2; possibly TRBD1 for D (6 bases). Looked up from germline, CDR1 is MNHNY and CDR2 is SVGAGI (reference sequence). The CDR3 is 13 amino acids. V lost 7 bases and J 8 bases, leaving 17 bases between the germline ends. The CDR3 DNA sequence: TGTGCCAGCATTAGAGGACAGTTGGGAGGCTACACCTTC. It is translated as CASIRGQLGGYTF.

The chain is built from TRBV2 and TRBJ2-5; maybe TRBD1 (6 bases). CDR3 length: 15 amino acids. Germline-derived CDR1 and CDR2 are SNHLY and FYNNEI. V was shortened by 1 base and J by 1 base, with 10 bases between the two germline ends. CDR3 in DNA: TGTGCCAGCAGTGAAGGGACAGATACCCAAGAGACCCAGTACTTC. Encoded protein: CASSEGTDTQETQYF. Looking up the rest from reference TRBV2 and TRBJ2-5 gives the full variable domain: EPEVTQTPSHQVTQMGQEVILRCVPISNHLYFYWYRQILGQKVEFLVSFYNNEISEKSEIFDDQFSVERPDGSNFTLKIRSTKLEDSAMYFCASSEGTDTQETQYFGPGTRLLVL.

This chain connects TRBV5-6 to TRBJ2-2, with a weak D call TRBD1 (6 bases). CDR1 SGHDT and CDR2 YYEEEE come from the germline V gene. Between the trimmed V and J ends, which lost 4 bases and 3 bases, there was a span of 10 bases. This CDR3 is built from 14 residues. The CDR3 DNA reads as TGTGCCAGCAGCCCGGCAGGGGACACCGGGGAGCTGTTTTTT. Translating gives CASSPAGDTGELFF.

This clone was seen once. The chain has TRBV27 and TRBJ2-4, with D possibly being TRBD2 (5 bases). This CDR3 is 15 amino acids long. CDR1 is MNHEY and CDR2 is SMNVEV in the germline V gene (reference sequence). V was pared by 5 bases and J by 7 bases, with 18 bases between. CDR3 nucleotide sequence: TGTGCCAGCAGTCTCTGGACTCGAAAGGAGAACATTCAGTACTTC. This codes for CASSLWTRKENIQYF.

The chain is built from TRBV7-8 and TRBJ2-2; 14 bases agree with TRBD2. Germline CDR1 reads SGHVS; CDR2 reads FQNEAQ. J was trimmed by 7 bases and V by 4 bases; bases with no gene match: 20. CDR3 size: 21 residues. The CDR3 nucleotides read TGTGCCAGCAGCTCCCCGGGACTAGCGGGGGTGGTATGGTCATCGGTCGGGGAGCTGTTTTTT. Protein sequence: CASSSPGLAGVVWSSVGELFF.

Only one count was recorded for this clone. V usage is TRBV14 and J usage is TRBJ2-7; TRBD2 matches at 9 bases. Germline V lookup: CDR1 SGHDN, CDR2 FVKESK. The CDR3 sequence is 16 residues long. The V segment lost 3 bases and the J segment 6 bases; nucleotides outside the gene matches: 12. The CDR3 reads CASSHTRPGLAVEQYF. CDR3 DNA: TGTGCCAGCAGCCACACCCGCCCGGGACTAGCTGTCGAGCAGTACTTC.

This chain links TRBV14 with TRBJ1-2; D gene unclear. Trimming cost V 3 bases and J 5 bases, with 10 bases left between them. The CDR3 is 13 residues long. CDR1 is SGHDN, CDR2 FVKESK, per germline. The CDR3 DNA follows: TGTGCCAGCAGCCACACGGTTTGGTATGGCTACACCTTC. It is translated as CASSHTVWYGYTF.

In this sample, this clone turned up a few times. CDR3 nucleotide sequence: TGCGCCAGCAGCCAAGCCGACAGAACAAGTAACTATAATTCACCCCTCCACTTT. Protein: CASSQADRTSNYNSPLHF. The V gene is TRBV4-1, the J gene TRBJ1-6, with D perhaps matching TRBD1 (5 bases). This CDR3 has 18 residues. The germline gives CDR1 MGHRA, CDR2 YSYEKL. V lost 1 base and J lost 3, with 16 bases in between.

The chain employs TRBV5-1 and TRBJ2-5; no clear D. The J call may be wrong; the DNA end is better matched by TRBJ2-7. Germline lookup yields CDR1 SGHRS and CDR2 YFSETQ. This CDR3 contains 13 residues. The DNA for the CDR3 is TGCGCCAGCAGCTTGGGGGCGATTTACGAGCAGTACTTC. Encoded protein: CASSLGAIYEQYF.

Only one count was recorded for this clone. The chain joins TRBV9 to TRBJ1-3; 9 bases are a match to TRBD1. The V gene's germline CDR1 is SGDLS and CDR2 YYNGEE. This CDR3 is 17 amino acids long. Losses at the gene ends were 0 bases for V and 0 bases for J; bases not matched to a gene: 4. CDR3 in DNA: TGTGCCAGCAGCGTAGCCGGGACAGGGATCTCTGGAAACACCATATATTTT. Translated: CASSVAGTGISGNTIYF.

V usage is TRBV25-1 and J usage is TRBJ2-3; TRBD1 aligns across 10 bases. CDR3 length: 15 residues. The V and J ends lost 5 bases and 2 bases, in that order; junction bases with no gene match: 4. Germline CDR1 reads MGHDK; CDR2 reads SYGVNS. As DNA, the CDR3 is TGTGCCAGCAGTCAGACAGGGGGCCCCACAGATACGCAGTATTTT. This sequence encodes CASSQTGGPTDTQYF.

CDR3 bases: TGTGCCAGCAGTGCAGGCGAAACATTCTACAATGAGCAGTTCTTC. Its protein is CASSAGETFYNEQFF. The chain couples TRBV28 to TRBJ2-1; D call uncertain. Germline assignment: CDR1 MDHEN and CDR2 SYDVKM. V was shortened by 5 bases and J by 3 bases, with 14 bases between the two germline ends. The CDR3 extends over 15 amino acids.

This chain joins TRBV2 and TRBJ1-1; the match to TRBD1 covers 8 bases. Germline V lookup: CDR1 SNHLY, CDR2 FYNNEI. V lost 8 bases to trimming and J lost 7 bases; unmatched junction nucleotides: 6. This CDR3 spans 12 amino acids. CDR3 bases: TGTGCCAGCCCGCAGGGGGCAGGTGAAGCTTTCTTT. Translating it yields CASPQGAGEAFF.

This rearrangement joins TRBV13 to TRBJ2-2; 8 nucleotides match TRBD1. The germline gives CDR1 PRHDT, CDR2 FYEKMQ (reference sequence). This CDR3 comprises 17 residues. V was clipped by 5 bases and J by 5 bases; unmatched bases: 13. CDR3 in DNA: TGTGCCAGCAGCCATACCGGCGAGACAGGGGCGACCGGGGAGCTGTTTTTT. Translating it yields CASSHTGETGATGELFF.

The chain recombines TRBV28 with TRBJ2-7; TRBD2 matches at 13 bases. The CDR3 totals 14 residues. The V segment lost 3 bases and the J segment 7 bases; nucleotides outside the gene matches: 3. CDR1 and CDR2 (germline): MDHEN, SYDVKM. The DNA for the CDR3 is TGTGCCAGCAGTTTCGGACTAGCGGGAGCAGAGCAGTACTTC. This codes for CASSFGLAGAEQYF.

This clone was counted once. The V call is TRBV10-2, the J call TRBJ2-5; TRBD2 agrees at 7 bases. There are 14 residues in the CDR3. V shed 4 bases and J 5 bases; nucleotides not matched to a gene: 7. CDR1 WSHSY and CDR2 SAAADI come from the germline V gene. CDR3 protein: CASSGSGIGETQYF. The CDR3 nucleotides are TGCGCCAGCAGTGGGAGCGGGATAGGCGAGACCCAGTACTTC.

The V call is TRBV6-5, the J call TRBJ2-7; weak D call: TRBD2 (7 bases). The V end lost 0 bases, the J end lost 6 bases, and 9 bases lay between the germline ends. The CDR3 is 13 amino acids. Germline values: CDR1 MNHEY, CDR2 SVGAGI. CDR3: CASSYSGGLEQYF. The CDR3, as DNA: TGTGCCAGCAGTTACTCGGGGGGGCTCGAGCAGTACTTC.